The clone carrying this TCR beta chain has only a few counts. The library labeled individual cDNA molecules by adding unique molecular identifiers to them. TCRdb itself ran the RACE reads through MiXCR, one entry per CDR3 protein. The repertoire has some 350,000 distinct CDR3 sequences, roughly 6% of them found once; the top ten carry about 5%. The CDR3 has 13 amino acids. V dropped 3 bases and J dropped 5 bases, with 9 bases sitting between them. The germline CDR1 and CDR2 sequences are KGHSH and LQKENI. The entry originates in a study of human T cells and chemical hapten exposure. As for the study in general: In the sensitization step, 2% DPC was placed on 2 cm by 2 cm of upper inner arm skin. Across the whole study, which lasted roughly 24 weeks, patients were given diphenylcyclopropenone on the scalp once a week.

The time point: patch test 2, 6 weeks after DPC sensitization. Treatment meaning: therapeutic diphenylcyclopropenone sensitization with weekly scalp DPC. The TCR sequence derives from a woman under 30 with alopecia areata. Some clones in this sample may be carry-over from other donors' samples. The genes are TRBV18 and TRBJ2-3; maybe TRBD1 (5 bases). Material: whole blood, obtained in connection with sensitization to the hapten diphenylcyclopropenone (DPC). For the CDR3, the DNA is TGTGCCAGCTCACCTCCAGGGATAGATACGCAGTATTTT. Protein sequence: CASSPPGIDTQYF.